The source of this T cell receptor (beta chain) is a study of cytotoxic CD8 clonotypes in ibrutinib-treated CLL. Study summary: Response material was collected after a median about 12 months of treatment, range 6 to 36. The average sample held roughly 250,000 productive templates and 94,082 productive rearrangements.

The data were produced by immunoSEQ multiplex PCR, yet TCRdb's version contains in-frame clones alone and is incomplete. The sample consists of about 25,000 clones, over 55% of them appearing once. Of note for this clone: Antigen specificity is unknown.

J gave up 5 bases and V 2 bases, and 14 bases lay outside the gene matches. The CDR3 runs 18 residues. Germline V gene lookup returns CDR1 MGHRA and CDR2 YSYEKL. Notes on the study in general: Clonality (at baseline) was higher than in age-matched healthy donors and tracked circulating CD8+ T-cell counts. Sampling times (in sustained-remission versus progressing patients) were not the same.

Sequenced material: PBMCs, taken after 12 months of ibrutinib treatment. The chain is built from TRBV4-1 and TRBJ2-7; 11 bases match TRBD2. This receptor was identified in a human donor with chronic lymphocytic leukemia. The CDR3 DNA is TGCGCCAGCAGCCAAAAAAGTATAGCGGGGGGGATATACGACGAGCAGTACTTC. It specifies CASSQKSIAGGIYDEQYF.